The 26 T cell receptor beta chains below come from one sample, sequenced in a study of blood T cell repertoires in COVID-19. TCRdb keeps only in-frame clones here, not all; method: immunoSEQ multiplex PCR. The sample holds some 220,000 clones, 80% to 90% seen once. Material for sequencing was peripheral blood. These receptors originate from a man aged 45-65 years with active or convalescent COVID-19.

The CDR3 region is CASSSTFTSEYAYEQYF. CDR3 coding DNA: TGTGCCAGCAGCTCAACCTTCACTAGCGAATACGCCTACGAGCAGTACTTC. The rearrangement uses TRBV7-2 and TRBJ2-7; 7 bases are a match to TRBD2. Germline lookup yields CDR1 SGHTA and CDR2 FQGNSA. The CDR3 is made up of 17 amino acids. V lost 4 bases, J lost 2 bases, and 14 bases stayed unmatched.

V gene TRBV6-2 or TRBV6-3 combines with J gene TRBJ2-1; D not resolved. Trimming removed 2 bases at V and 8 bases at J, with 4 bases between. The CDR3 sequence is 11 residues long. Germline CDR1 is MNHEY and CDR2 is SVGEGT. CDR3 in amino acids: CASSYGHEQFF. CDR3 coding DNA: TGTGCCAGCAGTTACGGGCATGAGCAGTTCTTC.

The chain joins TRBV9 to TRBJ2-7, with a tentative D call TRBD2 (6 bases). The CDR3 is made up of 15 amino acids. The V gene's germline CDR1 is SGDLS and CDR2 YYNGEE. V was trimmed by 3 bases and J by 5 bases, leaving 18 bases between them. The CDR3 nucleotides are TGTGCCAGCAGCGCCTTCGGAGGGAGTGGCGACGAGCAGTACTTC. Translated, it gives CASSAFGGSGDEQYF.

This rearrangement joins TRBV18 to TRBJ1-1; D is perhaps TRBD1 (6 bases). Germline V gene lookup returns CDR1 KGHSH and CDR2 LQKENI. The CDR3 runs to 14 residues. V was clipped by 4 bases and J by 1 base, with 10 bases between them. CDR3 region: CASSLQGSNTEAFF. CDR3 DNA: TGTGCCAGCTCACTACAGGGATCGAACACTGAAGCTTTCTTT.

This clone was picked up one time. The rearrangement links TRBV11-2 to TRBJ1-4; 8 nucleotides agree with TRBD1. CDR1 and CDR2 (germline): SGHAT, FQNNGV. The V and J ends lost 2 bases and 8 bases, in that order; junction bases with no gene match: 10. This CDR3 spans 16 amino acids. In DNA, the CDR3 is TGTGCCAGCAGCTTATTAGCAGGGGGCGAAGAGGAAAAACTGTTTTTT. Encoded protein: CASSLLAGGEEEKLFF.

This clone occurred a few times. The chain links TRBV7-3 to TRBJ1-3, with no clear D. In germline, CDR1 is SGHTA, CDR2 FQGTGA. Deletions cut 5 bases from V and 2 bases from J, with 7 bases between. This CDR3 contains 13 residues. As DNA, the CDR3 is TGTGCCAGCAGCAAATACACTGGAAACACCATATATTTT. Its translation is CASSKYTGNTIYF. Based on the CDR3 plus reference TRBV7-3 and TRBJ1-3, the full variable domain is GAGVSQTPSNKVTEKGKYVELRCDPISGHTALYWYRQSLGQGPEFLIYFQGTGAADDSGLPNDRFFAVRPEGSVSTLKIQRTERGDSAVYLCASSKYTGNTIYFGEGSWLTVV.

In this sample, this clone turned up a few times. The chain uses TRBV5-1 and TRBJ2-4, with TRBD2 matching over 13 bases. Germline trimming cut 4 bases from V and 8 bases from J; bases unmatched to any gene: 6. Germline V gene lookup returns CDR1 SGHRS and CDR2 YFSETQ. This CDR3 region has 15 residues. In DNA form, the CDR3 reads TGCGCCAGCAGCGCCGGGACTAGCGGGGAGGACATTCAGTACTTC. As protein: CASSAGTSGEDIQYF.

The V call is TRBV4-1, the J call TRBJ1-6; D unclear. Germline values: CDR1 MGHRA, CDR2 YSYEKL. Trimming took 3 bases from V and 10 from J, leaving 10 bases between them. CDR3 length: 13 amino acids. The CDR3 sequence: CASSHNGGSPLHF. The CDR3, as DNA: TGCGCCAGCAGCCATAACGGAGGATCACCCCTCCACTTT.

V gene TRBV19 combines with J gene TRBJ2-2; 7 positions agree with TRBD1. This CDR3 has 15 residues. From germline, CDR1 is LNHDA and CDR2 SQIVND (reference sequence). The ends lost 9 bases at V and 7 bases at J; junction bases unmatched: 14. The DNA of the CDR3 is TGTGCCAGCGCCGATTTCGGACAGGCGGGCGGGGAGCTGTTTTTT. It encodes CASADFGQAGGELFF.

This rearrangement joins TRBV10-2 to TRBJ1-2, with TRBD1 identical over 8 bases. The J segment lost 4 bases and the V segment lost 2 bases, leaving 12 bases of the junction unmatched. The CDR3 has 17 amino acids. Germline loops: CDR1 WSHSY, CDR2 SAAADI. CDR3 region: CASSEPSPRTGRYGYTF. For the CDR3, the DNA is TGCGCCAGCAGTGAGCCCTCTCCGAGGACAGGGCGCTATGGCTACACCTTC.

V and J are TRBV19 and TRBJ2-2, with 7 positions matching TRBD1. The ends lost 4 bases at V and 4 bases at J; junction bases unmatched: 6. The CDR3 runs to 15 residues. Germline V CDR1 and CDR2: LNHDA, SQIVND (reference sequence). CDR3 DNA sequence: TGTGCCAGTAGTACCCTGACAGGGACCACCGGGGAGCTGTTTTTT. This translates into CASSTLTGTTGELFF.

The chain has TRBV4-1 and TRBJ1-5, with 7 bases that match TRBD1. The CDR3 is made up of 15 amino acids. Looked up from germline, CDR1 is MGHRA and CDR2 is YSYEKL. V was clipped by 1 base and J by 4 bases; unmatched bases: 4. In DNA, the CDR3 is TGCGCCAGCAGCCAAGGGGACAGACTTAATCAGCCCCAGCATTTT. As protein: CASSQGDRLNQPQHF.

This clone has only one observation. The J gene is TRBJ1-5, the V gene TRBV7-9; D is unresolved. This CDR3 is 12 amino acids long. The V gene lost 8 bases and the J gene lost 6 bases, with 11 bases spanning the gap. Germline assignment: CDR1 SEHNR and CDR2 FQNEAQ (reference sequence). For the CDR3, the DNA is TGTGCCAGCCCCCGGAGATGTCAGCCCCAGCATTTT. This gives the protein CASPRRCQPQHF.

In this sample, this clone turned up a few times. The rearrangement joins TRBV5-1 to TRBJ2-5; 8 nucleotides match TRBD1. Trimming took 4 bases from V and 2 from J; bases not matched to a gene: 7. The germline CDR1 and CDR2 sequences are SGHRS and YFSETQ. The CDR3 consists of 15 residues. In DNA form, the CDR3 reads TGCGCCAGCAGCGGACAGGGTCTCGTACAAGAGACCCAGTACTTC. Translation: CASSGQGLVQETQYF.

This clone came up a few times. This chain links TRBV2 with TRBJ1-2; possibly TRBD1 for D (6 bases). The CDR3 length is 15 residues. The V end lost 6 bases, the J end lost 2 bases, and 16 bases lay between the germline ends. CDR1 and CDR2 (germline): SNHLY, FYNNEI. The CDR3 bases are TGTGCCAGCAGAGTCGAAATAACAGGGAACTATGGCTACACCTTC. Amino acid sequence: CASRVEITGNYGYTF.

The rearrangement links TRBV18 to TRBJ1-3; D is perhaps TRBD1 (5 bases). This CDR3 is built from 14 residues. Trimming left V 2 bases short and J 3 bases short, with 8 bases between. Germline-derived CDR1 and CDR2 are KGHSH and LQKENI. The CDR3 sequence is CASSPDSFGNTIYF. In DNA, the CDR3 is TGTGCCAGCTCACCAGACAGTTTTGGAAACACCATATATTTT.

A single count supports this clone. This sequence joins TRBV12-3 or TRBV12-4 and TRBJ2-1; D may be TRBD1 (5 bases). This CDR3 has 13 amino acids. The V end lost 6 bases, the J end lost 10 bases, and 16 bases lay between the germline ends. The DNA of the CDR3 is TGTGCCAGCAGCTCAACAGGTCTCCGGGAGCAGTTCTTC. Protein product: CASSSTGLREQFF.

The V call is TRBV25-1, the J call TRBJ2-5; 10 nucleotides align to TRBD2. The J segment lost 5 bases and the V segment lost 8 bases, leaving 5 bases of the junction unmatched. From germline, CDR1 is MGHDK and CDR2 SYGVNS. The CDR3 has 13 amino acids. The CDR3 loop reads CASRTSGGETQYF. The CDR3 DNA reads TGTGCCAGCCGGACTAGCGGTGGGGAGACCCAGTACTTC.

The chain employs TRBV5-1 and TRBJ1-1; 10 nucleotides line up with TRBD1. The CDR3 contains 14 residues. Germline CDR1 and CDR2: SGHRS and YFSETQ. V lost 4 bases and J lost 4; bases outside the gene matches: 4. In nucleotides, the CDR3 is TGCGCCAGCAGCGGGACAGGGGAGGGCACTGAAGCTTTCTTT. Translating gives CASSGTGEGTEAFF.

The chain employs TRBV20-1 and TRBJ2-5; TRBD2 aligns across 8 bases. The CDR3 runs 14 residues. Germline CDR1 DFQATT, CDR2 SNEGSKA (reference sequence). The ends lost 3 bases at V and 5 bases at J; junction bases unmatched: 8. CDR3: CSASFPSGRETQYF. DNA for the CDR3: TGCAGTGCTAGTTTCCCTAGCGGGCGGGAGACCCAGTACTTC.

The chain joins TRBV6-6 to TRBJ1-2; D uncertain. CDR3 length: 12 residues. The V gene lost 5 bases and the J gene lost 3 bases, with 7 bases spanning the gap. Germline CDR1 MNHNY, CDR2 SVGAGI (reference sequence). CDR3 bases: TGTGCCAGCAGTCACCGGGACTATGGCTACACCTTC. This codes for CASSHRDYGYTF.

This chain links TRBV9 with TRBJ2-1, with D uncertain. The germline V and J ends were trimmed by 2 bases and 4 bases, with 19 bases remaining between them. The CDR3 is made up of 17 amino acids. The germline V gene has CDR1 SGDLS and CDR2 YYNGEE. CDR3 region: CASSVAPLRSIYNEQFF. CDR3 nucleotide sequence: TGTGCCAGCAGCGTGGCCCCTTTGCGGTCCATTTACAATGAGCAGTTCTTC.

The CDR3 here is CASSLAMAGGTEAFF. The CDR3 DNA reads TGCGCCAGCAGCTTGGCGATGGCCGGGGGCACTGAAGCTTTCTTT. V gene TRBV5-1 combines with J gene TRBJ1-1, with D possibly being TRBD1 (5 bases). Trimming took 0 bases from V and 4 from J, leaving 13 bases between them. The CDR3 covers 15 residues. Germline V gene data show CDR1 as SGHRS and CDR2 as YFSETQ.

The genes are TRBV11-3 and TRBJ2-3; 11 bases map to TRBD2. With 3 bases clipped from V and 3 bases from J, the junction kept 2 bases outside the gene matches. This CDR3 is built from 15 residues. Germline CDR1 is SGHNT and CDR2 is YENEEA. CDR3 protein: CASSFSGRGTDTQYF. Here the CDR3 DNA reads TGTGCCAGCAGCTTTAGCGGGAGGGGGACAGATACGCAGTATTTT.

The chain is built from TRBV7-9 and TRBJ2-5; TRBD2 might be the D (6 bases). This CDR3 has 13 residues. Trimming removed 2 bases from V and 5 bases from J, with 9 bases in between. Germline assignment: CDR1 SEHNR and CDR2 FQNEAQ (reference sequence). The CDR3 loop is CASSLPGEETQYF. DNA of the CDR3: TGTGCCAGCAGCTTACCGGGAGAGGAGACCCAGTACTTC.

CDR3 bases: TGTGCCAGCAGCCTCAGTCTTAACACTGAAGCTTTCTTT. Translated: CASSLSLNTEAFF. The chain carries TRBV2 and TRBJ1-1, with D hard to call. Germline loops: CDR1 SNHLY, CDR2 FYNNEI. Trimming shortened V by 6 bases and J by 2 bases, and 10 bases separated the two germline ends. The CDR3 sequence is 13 residues long.